This T cell receptor beta chain was sequenced during a study of T-cell memory formation after mild COVID-19. About the study: TCR clusters showed largely donor specificity. Whole-study findings and limits: Pre-infection memory harbored some responding clones, suggesting cross-reactive memory joined. The study found contracting CD4+ clones mainly in CM and EM and contracting CD8+ clones in EMRA.

The CDR3 length is 19 residues. Trimming stripped 5 bases from V and 0 bases from J, with 23 bases between. CDR1 is SEHNR, CDR2 FQNEAQ, per germline (reference sequence). Amplification by 5'RACE using constant-segment primers produced TCR alpha and TCR beta cDNA libraries that carried sample barcodes and UMIs. TCRdb reprocessed the 5' RACE reads via MiXCR and lists one record per CDR3 protein. The sample yields about 360,000 distinct CDR3 sequences, about an eighth seen once. This clonotype was counted only a few times. Its antigen is not known. J is TRBJ1-5 and V is TRBV7-9; possible D gene TRBD1, 5 bases. This receptor was identified in a young man who had mild COVID-19 (a few samples of this study predate the infection). Cell type and time point are not known. Input material: PBMCs or a T cell subset sorted from them (not recorded which). The CDR3 nucleotides are TGTGCCAGCAGCGCCCCCGCGACAGCAAACGGCGATAGCAATCAGCCCCAGCATTTT. This encodes CASSAPATANGDSNQPQHF. The full variable domain, with the rest looked up from reference TRBV7-9 and TRBJ1-5, is DTGVSQNPRHKITKRGQNVTFRCDPISEHNRLYWYRQTLGQGPEFLTYFQNEAQLEKSRLLSDRFSAERPKGSFSTLEIQRTEQGDSAMYLCASSAPATANGDSNQPQHFGDGTRLSIL.